This T cell receptor (beta chain) was sequenced for a study of blood T cell repertoires in COVID-19. CDR3 length equals 13 residues. V lost 2 bases, J lost 0 bases, and 4 bases lay in between. Germline V gene lookup returns CDR1 SGHTA and CDR2 FQGTGA. TCRdb keeps only in-frame clones here, not all; method: immunoSEQ multiplex PCR. The sample yields 250,000 to 350,000 clones, around 88% seen once. The receptor was derived from a woman aged 40 to 50 who had recovered from COVID-19. The genes are TRBV7-3 and TRBJ1-2; unclear D gene. The sample consisted of PBMCs or T cells enriched from blood (not recorded which). In DNA, the CDR3 is TGTGCCAGCAGCTTACAGGCTAACTATGGCTACACCTTC. Its translation: CASSLQANYGYTF. The variable domain in full, with the rest retrieved from reference TRBV7-3 and TRBJ1-2, is GAGVSQTPSNKVTEKGKYVELRCDPISGHTALYWYRQSLGQGPEFLIYFQGTGAADDSGLPNDRFFAVRPEGSVSTLKIQRTERGDSAVYLCASSLQANYGYTFGSGTRLTVV.